The 29 T cell receptor beta chains reported below all come from one sample, sequenced in a study of vaccination and CD4 T cells after COVID-19. Researchers used the Oncomine TCR Beta short-read assay to sequence DNA from cultured CD4+ T cells. TCRdb processed the PCR reads anew with MiXCR; each CDR3 protein has one entry. The table includes about 12,000 distinct CDR3 sequences, roughly 33% detected once. Described treatment: 10-day PBMC culture with coronavirus spike peptide pools or control peptides (ViraFEST assay). These receptors' antigens are unknown. Material for sequencing was cultured CD4+ T cells from blood. The source of these receptors is a human donor with COVID-19.

This clonotype was counted only a few times. The chain combines TRBV2 with TRBJ1-1; D uncertain. The CDR3 is made up of 13 amino acids. V lost 0 bases and J lost 8, with 10 bases in between. Germline V CDR1 and CDR2: SNHLY, FYNNEI. The CDR3: CASSEASPGEAFF. The CDR3 nucleotides are TGTGCCAGCAGTGAAGCCTCCCCCGGGGAAGCTTTCTTT.

The CDR3 DNA sequence: TGTGCCAGCAGTGGGGGGGGCGGCGAGCAGTACTTC. It codes for CASSGGGGEQYF. V is TRBV6-1 and J is TRBJ2-7; D may be TRBD2 (7 bases). V dropped 4 bases and J dropped 6 bases, with 10 bases sitting between them. In germline, CDR1 is MNHNS, CDR2 SASEGT. This CDR3 comprises 12 residues.

This clonotype was counted between two and nine times. The chain is built from TRBV2 and TRBJ2-1, with TRBD2 matching 8 bases. The germline CDR1 and CDR2 sequences are SNHLY and FYNNEI. V was pared by 4 bases and J by 7 bases, with 9 bases of the junction left unmatched. This CDR3 has 15 amino acids. The CDR3 reads CASSVPAGALNEQFF. The DNA of the CDR3 is TGTGCCAGCAGTGTACCAGCGGGGGCCCTTAATGAGCAGTTCTTC.

The genes are TRBV27 and TRBJ1-1, with 8 nucleotides matching TRBD1. The CDR3 has 14 amino acids. V shed 5 bases and J 10 bases; nucleotides not matched to a gene: 12. The V gene's germline CDR1 is MNHEY and CDR2 SMNVEV (reference sequence). Written as DNA, the CDR3 is TGTGCCAGCAGTAACCAACCAGGGGGCAGGGGAGCTTTCTTT. It translates to CASSNQPGGRGAFF.

This clonotype has a handful of counts. This chain links TRBV2 with TRBJ1-2; 8 nucleotides line up with TRBD1. From germline, CDR1 is SNHLY and CDR2 FYNNEI. CDR3 size: 15 residues. V lost 4 bases and J lost 2; bases outside the gene matches: 6. The CDR3 nucleotides read TGTGCCAGCAGTGTGACAGGGGAGGCAAACTATGGCTACACCTTC. This translates into CASSVTGEANYGYTF.

This clonotype was found a few times. This chain connects TRBV6-4 to TRBJ1-2; D is perhaps TRBD1 (5 bases). The CDR3 spans 14 residues. V gave up 2 bases and J gave up 4 bases, with 11 bases separating them. The V gene's germline CDR1 is MRHNA and CDR2 SNTAGT. This CDR3 reads CASSDEPQGYGYTF. The CDR3 bases are TGTGCCAGCAGTGACGAGCCCCAGGGCTATGGCTACACCTTC.

This chain links TRBV7-9 with TRBJ1-6; D is uncertain. Germline V CDR1 and CDR2: SEHNR, FQNEAQ (reference sequence). V dropped 3 bases and J dropped 7 bases, with 10 bases sitting between them. This CDR3 contains 14 residues. The CDR3 DNA sequence: TGTGCCAGCAGCTTGGAGAGAGAGAATTCACCCCTCCACTTT. Translated: CASSLERENSPLHF.

As DNA, the CDR3 is TGTGCCAGCAGTTACTCGGTACTAGCGGGGGGAGTATCCTACGAGCAGTACTTC. Encoded protein: CASSYSVLAGGVSYEQYF. The gene calls are TRBV6-2 or TRBV6-3 and TRBJ2-7, with TRBD2 matching over 12 bases. The CDR3 is made up of 18 amino acids. Trimming cost V 0 bases and J 1 base; bases outside gene matches: 7. CDR1 and CDR2 (germline): MNHEY, SVGEGT.

The genes are TRBV11-2 and TRBJ2-2; the D call may be TRBD1 or TRBD2 (5 bases each). Looked up from germline, CDR1 is SGHAT and CDR2 is FQNNGV. Trimming took off 3 bases at V and 5 bases at J, with 13 bases between the two ends. The CDR3 has 15 amino acids. Written as DNA, the CDR3 is TGTGCCAGCAGCTTTGGGACGTCTGTTACCGGGGAGCTGTTTTTT. This gives the protein CASSFGTSVTGELFF.

The chain uses TRBV7-2 and TRBJ2-1; 9 nucleotides match TRBD1. J gave up 7 bases and V 1 base, and 11 bases lay outside the gene matches. Germline CDR1 reads SGHTA; CDR2 reads FQGNSA. This CDR3 spans 17 amino acids. The CDR3 DNA reads TGTGCCAGCAGCTTAGGAATACAGGGGGCAAGTAGGAATGAGCAGTTCTTC. This gives the protein CASSLGIQGASRNEQFF.

This clonotype was counted only a few times. The CDR3 bases are TGTGCCAGCAGCATACTAGCGGGGGCGGATACGCAGTATTTT. Protein product: CASSILAGADTQYF. The chain employs TRBV11-2 and TRBJ2-3; 11 bases agree with TRBD2. With V trimmed by 5 bases and J by 6 bases, 4 bases remained unmatched. Germline CDR1 is SGHAT and CDR2 is FQNNGV. The CDR3 has 14 residues.

This sequence joins TRBV27 and TRBJ2-1; D might be TRBD1 (5 bases). The CDR3 has 18 amino acids. V was shortened by 1 base and J by 1 base, with 17 bases between the two germline ends. The germline V gene has CDR1 MNHEY and CDR2 SMNVEV (reference sequence). The CDR3 region is CASSLFSPTATSYNEQFF. The CDR3, as DNA: TGTGCCAGCAGTTTATTTTCCCCGACAGCCACTTCCTACAATGAGCAGTTCTTC.

This chain links TRBV6-2 or TRBV6-3 with TRBJ2-1; the match to TRBD2 covers 14 bases. This CDR3 is 17 amino acids long. The junction had 7 bases not matched to a gene; V was cut back by 6 bases and J by 3 bases. Per germline, CDR1 MNHEY and CDR2 SVGEGT. The CDR3 nucleotides read TGTGCCAGCAGCAGGACTAGCGGGGGGTCAAGCTACAATGAGCAGTTCTTC. Protein product: CASSRTSGGSSYNEQFF.

The gene calls are TRBV7-2 and TRBJ1-5; D unclear. From germline, CDR1 is SGHTA and CDR2 FQGNSA. V lost 5 bases and J 5 bases, leaving 7 bases between the germline ends. This CDR3 is built from 12 residues. This chain's CDR3 is CASSKRDQPQHF. The CDR3, as DNA: TGTGCCAGCAGCAAACGGGATCAGCCCCAGCATTTT.

Notes on this clonotype: At one end the junction does not follow the germline gene, possibly because of a read error. The V call is TRBV5-3, the J call TRBJ1-1; D not resolved. TRBV5-3 is identified as an open reading frame with a role that is uncertain. This CDR3 region has 14 residues. CDR3 DNA sequence: TGTGCCAGCAGCTTGGCACGGTGGAACACTGAAGCTTTCTTT. It codes for CASSLARWNTEAFF.

This clonotype occurred a few times. This chain connects TRBV24-1 to TRBJ2-5; TRBD2 is a possible D gene (5 bases). The germline V gene has CDR1 KGHDR and CDR2 SFDVKD. With 9 bases removed from V and 5 bases from J, the gap between germline ends came to 21 bases. This CDR3 is 15 amino acids long. The CDR3 region has the DNA TGTGCCACCGGGCAGCGGACCCCGGTGGGGGAGACCCAGTACTTC. This sequence encodes CATGQRTPVGETQYF.

With regard to this clonotype: The junction differs from germline at one of its ends, possibly a read error. V is TRBV7-9 and J is TRBJ1-2; a weak D match, TRBD1 (6 bases). Germline lookup yields CDR1 SEHNR and CDR2 FQNEAQ (reference sequence). The CDR3 is 14 residues long. DNA of the CDR3: TGTGCCAGCAGTTTAGGACAGACTAACTATGGCTACACCTTC. It translates to CASSLGQTNYGYTF.

The chain has TRBV11-1 and TRBJ2-7, with 10 nucleotides matching TRBD2. Germline V gives CDR1 SGHAT, CDR2 FQDESV (reference sequence). The trim removed 6 bases at V and 3 bases at J, leaving 5 bases unmatched. The CDR3 runs 14 residues. Written as DNA, the CDR3 is TGTGCCAGCAGTCCAACTAGCGGGGTCTACGAGCAGTACTTC. This codes for CASSPTSGVYEQYF.

The chain employs TRBV4-3 and TRBJ2-7; unclear D gene. CDR3 length: 15 residues. Germline lookup yields CDR1 LGHNA and CDR2 YSLEER. The V end lost 2 bases, the J end lost 3 bases, and 14 bases lay between the germline ends. The CDR3 loop reads CASSQTRLPSYEQYF. The CDR3 DNA follows: TGCGCCAGCAGCCAAACCCGGTTACCAAGCTACGAGCAGTACTTC.

Only a few counts were recorded for this clonotype. The rearrangement joins TRBV7-8 to TRBJ2-6; D is unclear. CDR1 SGHVS and CDR2 FQNEAQ come from the germline V gene. The CDR3 has 14 residues. The ends were cut back, 11 bases at V and 0 bases at J, with 11 bases in the middle. The CDR3 sequence is CAGALNSGANVLTF. DNA of the CDR3: TGTGCCGGAGCACTGAACTCTGGGGCCAACGTCCTGACTTTC.

This clonotype was observed a handful of times. V and J are TRBV10-3 and TRBJ2-2; tentatively, D is TRBD1 (5 bases). V lost 9 bases, J lost 6 bases, and 17 bases lay in between. The CDR3 has 14 residues. Germline V gives CDR1 ENHRY, CDR2 SYGVKD. The CDR3 loop reads CAMMGQGEAGELFF. The CDR3 nucleotides read TGTGCCATGATGGGTCAAGGGGAAGCCGGGGAGCTGTTTTTT.

This clonotype was counted once. The J gene is TRBJ1-2, the V gene TRBV28; 8 bases are a match to TRBD1. V trimming: 1 base; J trimming: 5 bases; junction bases outside the gene matches: 3. CDR3 length: 14 amino acids. Germline CDR1 is MDHEN and CDR2 is SYDVKM. The CDR3 here is CASSLSGQGYGYTF. The CDR3, as DNA: TGTGCCAGCAGTTTATCCGGACAGGGATATGGCTACACCTTC.

This sequence joins TRBV7-3 and TRBJ1-6, with D uncertain. The CDR3 contains 14 residues. The V gene's germline CDR1 is SGHTA and CDR2 FQGTGA. V lost 1 base, J lost 14 bases, and 15 bases lay in between. The CDR3 DNA is TGTGCCAGCAGCTTAAATCGAAGTCCTCTCGCCCTCCACTTT. This gives the protein CASSLNRSPLALHF.

V is TRBV19 and J is TRBJ1-1; no clear D gene. Trimming left V 0 bases short and J 7 bases short, with 6 bases between. CDR3 size: 12 residues. In germline, CDR1 is LNHDA, CDR2 SQIVND (reference sequence). CDR3 DNA sequence: TGTGCCAGTAGTATAGAGAGAGGTGAAGCTTTCTTT. This translates into CASSIERGEAFF.

J is TRBJ2-2 and V is TRBV5-1; D not certain. Trimming took 6 bases from V and 0 from J, leaving 15 bases between them. This CDR3 contains 16 residues. The germline gives CDR1 SGHRS, CDR2 YFSETQ. CDR3 in DNA: TGCGCCAGCAAGGTTCTCGCGTCAACGAACACCGGGGAGCTGTTTTTT. As protein: CASKVLASTNTGELFF. The full variable domain, rest sourced from reference TRBV5-1 and TRBJ2-2, is KAGVTQTPRYLIKTRGQQVTLSCSPISGHRSVSWYQQTPGQGLQFLFEYFSETQRNKGNFPGRFSGRQFSNSRSEMNVSTLELGDSALYLCASKVLASTNTGELFFGEGSRLTVL.

As for this clonotype: The junction departs from the called germline gene at one end, perhaps through a read error. CDR3 loop: CTSTQGNNYGYTF. The CDR3 region has the DNA TGTACCAGCACACAGGGGAATAACTATGGCTACACCTTC. V is TRBV28 and J is TRBJ1-2; TRBD1 matches 7 bases. The CDR3 is 13 residues long. Germline CDR1 MDHEN, CDR2 SYDVKM.

This clonotype is a singleton in its sample. The rearrangement joins TRBV25-1 to TRBJ1-2, with 7 bases that match TRBD1. Trimming took 1 base from V and 3 from J; bases not matched to a gene: 17. The V gene's germline CDR1 is MGHDK and CDR2 SYGVNS. The CDR3 runs 19 residues. In nucleotides, the CDR3 is TGTGCCAGCAGTGAATCCATAGGGGGGGGACAGCAAACCCACTATGGCTACACCTTC. This sequence encodes CASSESIGGGQQTHYGYTF.

The chain is built from TRBV28 and TRBJ1-6; 7 positions match TRBD1. Germline loops: CDR1 MDHEN, CDR2 SYDVKM. With V trimmed by 3 bases and J by 7 bases, 6 bases remained unmatched. The CDR3 extends over 15 amino acids. CDR3 DNA sequence: TGTGCCAGCAGTTTCTCAGGGGGGGGGAATTCACCCCTCCACTTT. Protein product: CASSFSGGGNSPLHF.

The gene calls are TRBV7-3 and TRBJ2-3, with D possibly TRBD1 on 6 matching bases. CDR1 is SGHTA and CDR2 is FQGTGA in the germline V gene. This CDR3 comprises 14 residues. V was clipped by 4 bases and J by 2 bases, with 10 bases between them. This chain's CDR3 is CASSSGHNTDTQYF. CDR3 DNA sequence: TGTGCCAGCAGCTCGGGACACAACACAGATACGCAGTATTTT.